This T cell receptor (beta chain) appears in the sequencing data of a study of post-analysis software for immune sequencing data. Overall study: Patients had relapsing-remitting, secondary progressive or progressive-relapsing multiple sclerosis; some lacked subtype.

Study conclusions and caveats: Five or six TRBV segments appeared more often in patients than in controls, and TRBV5-6, TRBV5-1 and TRBV20-1 were among these.

This clonotype was seen a single time. Antigen: not known. A much more abundant neighbour one base away suggests this may be a read error. Germline lookup yields CDR1 MRHNA and CDR2 SNTAGT. V was pared by 11 bases and J by 0 bases, with 11 bases between. The CDR3 is 14 amino acids. cDNA libraries of TCR beta carried unique molecular identifiers. Using its own MiXCR run on the PCR reads, TCRdb lists one record per CDR3 protein. The sample carries roughly 200,000 distinct CDR3 sequences, 29% recorded once. The chain links TRBV6-4 to TRBJ2-6; D uncertain. The sample consisted of blood. This TCR derives from a girl aged 2-17 years with multiple sclerosis. CDR3 region: CAGTAFSGANVLTF. The CDR3 nucleotides read TGTGCCGGCACCGCGTTCTCTGGGGCCAACGTCCTGACTTTC.